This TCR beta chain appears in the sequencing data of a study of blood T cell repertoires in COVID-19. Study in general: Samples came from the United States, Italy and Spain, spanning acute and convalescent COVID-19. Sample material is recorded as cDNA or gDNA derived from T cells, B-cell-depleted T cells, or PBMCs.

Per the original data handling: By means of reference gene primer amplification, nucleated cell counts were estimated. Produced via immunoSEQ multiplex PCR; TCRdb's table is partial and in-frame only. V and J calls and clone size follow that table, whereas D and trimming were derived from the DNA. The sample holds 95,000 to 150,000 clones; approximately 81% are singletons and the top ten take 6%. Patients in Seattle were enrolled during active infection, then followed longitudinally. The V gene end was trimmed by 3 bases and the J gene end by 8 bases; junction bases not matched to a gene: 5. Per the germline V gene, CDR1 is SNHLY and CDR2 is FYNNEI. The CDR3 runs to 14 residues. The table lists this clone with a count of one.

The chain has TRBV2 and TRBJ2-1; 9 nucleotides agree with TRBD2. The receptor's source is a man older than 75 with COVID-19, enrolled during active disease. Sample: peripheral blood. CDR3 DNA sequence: TGTGCCAGCAGTGATAGCGGGAGTTTGGATGAGCAGTTCTTC. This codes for CASSDSGSLDEQFF.